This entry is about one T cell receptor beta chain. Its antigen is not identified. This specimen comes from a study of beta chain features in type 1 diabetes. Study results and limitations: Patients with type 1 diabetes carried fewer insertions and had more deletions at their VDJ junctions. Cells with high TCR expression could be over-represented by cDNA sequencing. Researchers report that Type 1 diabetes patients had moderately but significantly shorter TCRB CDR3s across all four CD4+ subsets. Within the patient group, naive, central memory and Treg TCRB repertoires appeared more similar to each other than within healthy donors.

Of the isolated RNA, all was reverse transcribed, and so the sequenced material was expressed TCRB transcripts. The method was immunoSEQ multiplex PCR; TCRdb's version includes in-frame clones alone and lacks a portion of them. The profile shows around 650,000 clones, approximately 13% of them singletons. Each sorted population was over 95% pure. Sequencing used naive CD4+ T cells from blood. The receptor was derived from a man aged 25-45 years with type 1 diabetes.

The CDR3 sequence: CASSRDRRGAYGYTF. CDR3 DNA sequence: TGTGCCAGCAGCCGGGACAGGAGGGGGGCCTATGGCTACACCTTC. The chain uses TRBV27 and TRBJ1-2; TRBD1 agrees at 8 bases. V was clipped by 6 bases and J by 4 bases; unmatched bases: 10. CDR3 length: 15 amino acids. Germline CDR1 is MNHEY and CDR2 is SMNVEV (reference sequence).